These 6 T cell receptor beta chains came from one sample sequenced in a study of T-cell reconstitution after alpha-beta-depleted transplantation in children. The library targeted TCRbeta and was prepared with unique molecular identifiers. TCRdb ran MiXCR on the PCR reads and lists one entry per CDR3 protein. The sample lists 500,000 to 650,000 distinct CDR3 sequences; about 10% were seen once. Material: PBMCs, mostly from graft donor cells, obtained 180 days after TCRalphabeta/CD19-depleted stem cell transplant. Every receptor here comes from a female patient under 10 years old who had a stem cell transplant for aplastic anemia, so the T cells may come from the graft donor.

The chain combines TRBV20-1 with TRBJ2-3, with 9 positions matching TRBD1. Trimming removed 5 bases from V and 0 bases from J; junction bases left unmatched: 6. The germline V gene has CDR1 DFQATT and CDR2 SNEGSKA (reference sequence). The CDR3 contains 15 residues. CDR3 loop: CSARTGEISTDTQYF. The CDR3 DNA is TGCAGTGCTCGGACAGGGGAAATCAGCACAGATACGCAGTATTTT.

This clonotype has only a few counts. The J gene is TRBJ2-5, the V gene TRBV12-3 or TRBV12-4, with 7 bases aligning to TRBD1. Trimming took 6 bases from V and 2 from J; bases not matched to a gene: 6. CDR3 size: 14 residues. CDR3 DNA: TGTGCCAGCAGCCTCCAGGGGGAGCAAGAGACCCAGTACTTC. As protein: CASSLQGEQETQYF.

This clonotype has at least ten counts. The rearrangement uses TRBV5-1 and TRBJ2-2, with 14 bases aligning to TRBD2. CDR1 is SGHRS and CDR2 is YFSETQ in the germline V gene. Trimming cost V 4 bases and J 6 bases; bases outside gene matches: 2. This CDR3 comprises 15 residues. The CDR3 DNA is TGCGCCAGCAGCCCGGGACTAGCGGGAGCCGGGGAGCTGTTTTTT. Translating it yields CASSPGLAGAGELFF.

This clonotype was recorded at least ten times. The V and J genes are TRBV20-1 and TRBJ1-5; the D gene is possibly TRBD1 (6 bases). Germline-derived CDR1 and CDR2 are DFQATT and SNEGSKA (reference sequence). This CDR3 has 16 amino acids. V was trimmed by 3 bases and J by 0 bases, leaving 15 bases between them. The CDR3 region is CSASPGGPNSNQPQHF. CDR3 coding DNA: TGCAGTGCTAGCCCCGGGGGCCCCAATAGCAATCAGCCCCAGCATTTT.

This clonotype was counted ten times or more. This chain uses TRBV11-2 with TRBJ1-2, with D perhaps matching TRBD1 (6 bases). The V gene's germline CDR1 is SGHAT and CDR2 FQNNGV. The V end lost 7 bases, the J end lost 4 bases, and 16 bases lay between the germline ends. The CDR3 contains 14 residues. CDR3 DNA sequence: TGTGCCAGCACCCTGGGGGGGCGTCGCTATGGCTACACCTTC. Its translation: CASTLGGRRYGYTF.

This clonotype was found a few times. This rearrangement joins TRBV7-8 to TRBJ2-1; D not resolved. Per germline, CDR1 SGHVS and CDR2 FQNEAQ. Trimming removed 4 bases from V and 0 bases from J, with 10 bases in between. This CDR3 is 15 amino acids long. CDR3 region: CASSSKGFSYNEQFF. The CDR3 nucleotides are TGTGCCAGCAGCTCAAAGGGATTCTCCTACAATGAGCAGTTCTTC.